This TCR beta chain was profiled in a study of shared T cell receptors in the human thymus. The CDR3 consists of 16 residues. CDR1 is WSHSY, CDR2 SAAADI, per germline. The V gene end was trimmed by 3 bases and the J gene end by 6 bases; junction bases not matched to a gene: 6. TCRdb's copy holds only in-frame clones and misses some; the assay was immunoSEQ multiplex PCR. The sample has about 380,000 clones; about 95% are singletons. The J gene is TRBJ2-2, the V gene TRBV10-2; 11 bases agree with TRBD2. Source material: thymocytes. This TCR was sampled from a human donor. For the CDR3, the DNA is TGCGCCAGCAGTGAAATAGCGGGAGGGCTCCCCGGGGAGCTGTTTTTT. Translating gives CASSEIAGGLPGELFF.